The clone carrying this TCR beta chain has just one count. Its antigen is unknown. The junction departs from germline at one end; a sequencing error may be responsible. Sorting captured naive CD8 T cells as CD8+CD4-CCR7+CD45RA+. Germline-derived CDR1 and CDR2 are LGHNA and YSLEER. The CDR3 is made up of 15 amino acids. This sample is part of a study of molecular identifiers for immune sequencing clone quantification. On the study more broadly: In replicates, RNA taken from approximately 20,000 or 100,000 naive CD8 cells was divided five ways, and four portions underwent sequencing. Findings and limits, study-wide: Over 98% of effector molecules, but under 1% in naive cells, were held by clones with more than 20 RNA copies.

Libraries of bulk TCR were made by previously described methods (with listed TCR primers). TCRdb processed the PCR reads anew with MiXCR; each CDR3 protein has one entry. The table shows hundreds of thousands of distinct CDR3 sequences, with roughly 23% occurring only once. This receptor was obtained from a human donor in good health. Some libraries in this study had Jurkat cell RNA spiked in. The sequenced sample consisted of naive CD8+ T cells from blood, with Jurkat cell RNA spiked in. Subset reported: FACS-sorted CD8+CD4-CCR7+CD45RA+ naive T cells. The chain combines TRBV4-3 with TRBJ1-2; TRBD1 might be the D (5 bases). CDR3 nucleotide sequence: TGCACCAGCAGCCAAAGATCAGGGATTGTGAGGGGCTACACCTTC. It yields the protein CTSSQRSGIVRGYTF.